Shown below are 25 T cell receptor beta chains from a single sample sequenced in a study of response to subunit inactivated influenza vaccine. TCRdb passed the RT-PCR reads through MiXCR, listing each CDR3 protein once. The repertoire holds over 650,000 distinct CDR3 sequences, with about a fifth as singletons. The source was PBMCs from blood, collected approximately 5 days after vaccination. The source of these receptors is a man aged 50 to 60 who received an inactivated influenza vaccine.

This clonotype was seen at least ten times. CDR3 sequence (DNA): TGTGCCAGCAGCTTACCGGGATTTAGGGAGCAGTACTTC. Translating gives CASSLPGFREQYF. The chain carries TRBV7-9 and TRBJ2-7, with D perhaps matching TRBD2 (5 bases). The CDR3 consists of 13 residues. V gave up 2 bases and J gave up 7 bases, with 12 bases separating them. Germline V CDR1 and CDR2: SEHNR, FQNEAQ (reference sequence).

This clonotype has more than one count but fewer than ten. One end of the junction does not line up with germline, which may come from a read error. The chain combines TRBV6-1 with TRBJ2-2, with 8 bases fitting TRBD1. Germline CDR1 is MNHNS and CDR2 is SASEGT. The CDR3 spans 15 residues. The CDR3 loop reads CASCEDRANTGELFF. CDR3 DNA: TGTGCCAGCTGTGAGGACAGGGCGAACACCGGGGAGCTGTTTTTT.

The table lists this clonotype with a few counts. The chain combines TRBV11-3 with TRBJ2-3; 9 nucleotides line up with TRBD1. Per germline, CDR1 SGHNT and CDR2 YENEEA. This CDR3 is built from 17 residues. Losses at the gene ends were 5 bases for V and 1 base for J; bases not matched to a gene: 10. The CDR3 here is CASSPGQGRLGTDTQYF. The CDR3 nucleotides are TGTGCCAGCAGCCCCGGACAGGGGCGTTTGGGCACAGATACGCAGTATTTT. Looking up the rest from reference TRBV11-3 and TRBJ2-3 gives the full variable domain: EAGVVQSPRYKIIEKKQPVAFWCNPISGHNTLYWYLQNLGQGPELLIRYENEEAVDDSQLPKDRFSAERLKGVDSTLKIQPAELGDSAVYLCASSPGQGRLGTDTQYFGPGTRLTVL.

In DNA form, the CDR3 reads TGCGCCAGCAGCCAAGATTGGGATTTGGACACTGAAGCTTTCTTT. This codes for CASSQDWDLDTEAFF. The chain is built from TRBV4-3 and TRBJ1-1; no definite D call. Deletions cut 0 bases from V and 3 bases from J, with 11 bases between. Germline V gives CDR1 LGHNA, CDR2 YSLEER. This CDR3 has 15 residues.

V usage is TRBV7-2 and J usage is TRBJ2-4; TRBD2 agrees at 7 bases. Unmatched junction bases numbered 2, after V lost 2 bases and J lost 1 base. Germline loops: CDR1 SGHTA, CDR2 FQGNSA. The CDR3 consists of 15 residues. CDR3 sequence: CASSLSRGAKNIQYF. The CDR3 region has the DNA TGTGCCAGCAGCTTATCGCGGGGGGCCAAAAACATTCAGTACTTC.

At least ten counts were recorded for this clonotype. The V gene is TRBV7-2, the J gene TRBJ2-1; 10 bases agree with TRBD2. Germline V gene data show CDR1 as SGHTA and CDR2 as FQGNSA. Trimming removed 1 base from V and 9 bases from J; junction bases left unmatched: 9. This CDR3 has 16 amino acids. The CDR3 loop reads CASSLDPLAGAFEQFF. The CDR3 nucleotides read TGTGCCAGCAGCTTAGACCCCCTAGCGGGAGCATTTGAGCAGTTCTTC.

The J gene is TRBJ2-6, the V gene TRBV2, with 10 bases matching TRBD1. J lost 2 bases, V lost 7 bases, and 2 bases had no gene match. The CDR3 totals 15 residues. Germline V gene sequence: CDR1 SNHLY, CDR2 FYNNEI. The CDR3 loop is CASTGTGAGANVLTF. CDR3 bases: TGTGCCAGCACGGGGACAGGGGCTGGGGCCAACGTCCTGACTTTC.

V and J are TRBV7-9 and TRBJ2-7; possible D gene TRBD1, 5 bases. Germline V gene sequence: CDR1 SEHNR, CDR2 FQNEAQ (reference sequence). The CDR3 runs to 15 residues. V dropped 1 base and J dropped 4 bases, with 14 bases sitting between them. The CDR3 reads CASSLVDTGAYEQYF. CDR3 coding DNA: TGTGCCAGCAGCTTAGTAGATACAGGAGCTTACGAGCAGTACTTC.

This clonotype was counted only a few times. The rearrangement links TRBV7-9 to TRBJ2-3, with D maybe TRBD2 (6 bases). With 10 bases removed from V and 0 bases from J, the gap between germline ends came to 14 bases. The CDR3 totals 14 residues. Per germline, CDR1 SEHNR and CDR2 FQNEAQ (reference sequence). The CDR3 DNA reads TGTGCCATAGGAGGGAAGATTAGCACAGATACGCAGTATTTT. Translating gives CAIGGKISTDTQYF.

CDR3 region: CASSVPGLAGAGELFF. In DNA form, the CDR3 reads TGTGCCAGCAGTGTTCCGGGACTAGCGGGAGCCGGGGAGCTGTTTTTT. The V and J genes are TRBV6-1 and TRBJ2-2; 14 nucleotides align to TRBD2. V lost 4 bases, J lost 6 bases, and 4 bases stayed unmatched. This CDR3 is 16 amino acids long. The germline V gene encodes CDR1 MNHNS and CDR2 SASEGT.

The chain carries TRBV7-3 and TRBJ2-1; D might be TRBD1 (6 bases). Germline V gives CDR1 SGHTA, CDR2 FQGTGA. This CDR3 contains 13 residues. V was pared by 5 bases and J by 8 bases, with 13 bases between. CDR3 residues: CASSLRRGDEQFF. The CDR3 DNA reads TGTGCCAGCAGCCTCCGCAGGGGCGATGAGCAGTTCTTC. Together with reference TRBV7-3 and TRBJ2-1, the CDR3 gives the full variable domain: GAGVSQTPSNKVTEKGKYVELRCDPISGHTALYWYRQSLGQGPEFLIYFQGTGAADDSGLPNDRFFAVRPEGSVSTLKIQRTERGDSAVYLCASSLRRGDEQFFGPGTRLTVL.

This clonotype was counted between two and nine times. The gene calls are TRBV29-1 and TRBJ2-3; 11 bases are shared with TRBD2. The CDR3 consists of 15 residues. The V and J ends lost 8 bases and 2 bases, in that order; junction bases with no gene match: 9. Germline assignment: CDR1 SQVTM and CDR2 ANQGSEA. The CDR3 region has the DNA TGCAGCATAAGTGTAGCGGGGGGGAACACAGATACGCAGTATTTT. Protein: CSISVAGGNTDTQYF.

This clonotype turned up a few times. The chain is built from TRBV9 and TRBJ2-1, with TRBD1 as a possible D gene (6 bases). Trimming took 2 bases from V and 9 from J, leaving 12 bases between them. CDR1 is SGDLS and CDR2 is YYNGEE in the germline V gene. The CDR3 has 13 residues. The CDR3 spells CASSVPQGSEQFF. As DNA, the CDR3 is TGTGCCAGCAGCGTTCCACAGGGAAGTGAGCAGTTCTTC.

The chain is built from TRBV10-3 and TRBJ1-6; D call uncertain. With 8 bases removed from V and 7 bases from J, the gap between germline ends came to 9 bases. Germline lookup yields CDR1 ENHRY and CDR2 SYGVKD. The CDR3 contains 12 residues. The CDR3 sequence: CAIAGQNSPLHF. The CDR3 DNA sequence: TGTGCCATCGCGGGCCAAAATTCACCCCTCCACTTT.

This clonotype appeared a few times. The chain uses TRBV24-1 and TRBJ2-6, with D perhaps matching TRBD1 or TRBD2 (5 bases each). The CDR3 runs to 17 residues. The V gene's germline CDR1 is KGHDR and CDR2 SFDVKD. Between the trimmed V and J ends, which lost 4 bases and 4 bases, there was a span of 16 bases. The CDR3 DNA reads TGTGCCACCAGTGACCCCCGGGGCCCATTGGGGGCCAACGTCCTGACTTTC. This gives the protein CATSDPRGPLGANVLTF.

This clonotype turned up a few times. The chain has TRBV11-2 and TRBJ2-1, with D unclear. V was cut by 4 bases and J by 0 bases, with 10 bases left in between. The CDR3 covers 15 residues. CDR1 is SGHAT and CDR2 is FQNNGV in the germline V gene. The CDR3 sequence is CASSSSRSSYNEQFF. CDR3 coding DNA: TGTGCCAGCAGCTCTAGTAGGTCCTCCTACAATGAGCAGTTCTTC.

V gene TRBV4-2 combines with J gene TRBJ2-3; 7 positions match TRBD1. CDR1 is LGHNA, CDR2 YNFKEQ, per germline. The CDR3 is 16 residues long. J was trimmed by 1 base and V by 3 bases; bases with no gene match: 7. This chain's CDR3 is CASSHPPGQRTDTQYF. CDR3 sequence (DNA): TGTGCCAGCAGCCACCCACCGGGACAGCGCACAGATACGCAGTATTTT.

This chain connects TRBV6-2 or TRBV6-3 to TRBJ2-3; TRBD2 agrees at 11 bases. The CDR3 totals 17 residues. J gave up 2 bases and V 6 bases, and 10 bases lay outside the gene matches. Looked up from germline, CDR1 is MNHEY and CDR2 is SVGEGT. This CDR3 reads CASRSLGLADPTDTQYF. The CDR3 DNA follows: TGTGCCAGCAGGTCCCTGGGACTAGCGGACCCCACAGATACGCAGTATTTT.

This clonotype has only a few counts. The chain recombines TRBV15 with TRBJ1-2; maybe TRBD1 (5 bases). CDR3 length: 15 amino acids. Trimming removed 0 bases at V and 4 bases at J, with 12 bases between. CDR1 and CDR2 (germline): LNHNV, YYDKDF (reference sequence). In nucleotides, the CDR3 is TGTGCCACCAGCAGAGAAGGTGGGGGAGGCTATGGCTACACCTTC. It yields the protein CATSREGGGGYGYTF.

This chain connects TRBV10-3 to TRBJ2-7; D is uncertain. This CDR3 has 12 amino acids. V was cut by 4 bases and J by 6 bases, with 10 bases left in between. CDR1 ENHRY and CDR2 SYGVKD come from the germline V gene. The CDR3 loop is CAISVTGSEQYF. In DNA form, the CDR3 reads TGTGCCATCAGTGTTACTGGAAGCGAGCAGTACTTC.

This CDR3 reads CAKVFRDIAKNIQYF. In DNA form, the CDR3 reads TGTGCTAAGGTTTTTCGGGATATAGCCAAAAACATTCAGTACTTC. V and J are TRBV7-7 and TRBJ2-4, with D tentatively TRBD2 (5 bases). The CDR3 totals 15 residues. Germline CDR1 and CDR2: SSHAT and FNYEAQ (reference sequence).

The chain links TRBV5-1 to TRBJ2-5; either TRBD1 or TRBD2 may fit D (7 bases each). Germline V lookup: CDR1 SGHRS, CDR2 YFSETQ. CDR3 length: 17 amino acids. The V gene lost 4 bases and the J gene lost 4 bases, with 23 bases spanning the gap. The CDR3 loop is CASSVGPRQGGRETQYF. DNA for the CDR3: TGCGCCAGCAGCGTAGGCCCTCGACAGGGCGGGAGAGAGACCCAGTACTTC.

In its sample, this clonotype was seen a few times. The CDR3 spells CASTGRTEAFF. CDR3 in DNA: TGTGCCAGCACAGGGAGGACTGAAGCTTTCTTT. This chain joins TRBV12-3 or TRBV12-4 and TRBJ1-1, with TRBD1 as a possible D gene (5 bases). V was clipped by 7 bases and J by 5 bases, with 8 bases between them. The CDR3 has 11 residues.

This clonotype was seen a handful of times. V and J are TRBV12-3 or TRBV12-4 and TRBJ2-7; D tentatively fits TRBD1 or TRBD2 (5 bases each). Trimming took 6 bases from V and 3 from J, leaving 15 bases between them. The CDR3 runs 14 residues. The CDR3 bases are TGTGCCAGCAGCGGAGCCGGGACCGTCTACGAGCAGTACTTC. Translating it yields CASSGAGTVYEQYF.

This rearrangement joins TRBV10-3 to TRBJ2-2; TRBD1 matches 7 bases. Germline V gene data show CDR1 as ENHRY and CDR2 as SYGVKD. This CDR3 comprises 15 residues. Unmatched junction bases numbered 5, after V lost 4 bases and J lost 3 bases. CDR3: CAISGRTGYTGELFF. For the CDR3, the DNA is TGTGCCATCAGTGGTCGGACAGGATACACCGGGGAGCTGTTTTTT.